These 16 T cell receptor beta chains share one sample of origin, sequenced in a study of cytomegalovirus exposure and HLA in healthy donors. This PCR relied on a set of 60 Vbeta primers and 13 Jbeta primers. Profiling relied on immunoSEQ multiplex PCR, and the TCRdb table lists in-frame clones only, not all of them. The profile shows about 140,000 clones, 65% to 90% of them singletons. Sample: PBMCs. Receptor source: a female donor in good health and CMV-seronegative.

This clone occurred once. This chain joins TRBV10-3 and TRBJ2-7, with TRBD1 identical over 7 bases. Germline-derived CDR1 and CDR2 are ENHRY and SYGVKD. This CDR3 region has 14 residues. After removal of 3 bases from V and 2 bases from J, the junction contained 4 bases not matched to a gene. As DNA, the CDR3 is TGTGCCATCAGTGACGGGGACAGTACCTACGAGCAGTACTTC. This codes for CAISDGDSTYEQYF.

V gene TRBV6-1 combines with J gene TRBJ1-4; no definite D call. Germline V gene sequence: CDR1 MNHNS, CDR2 SASEGT. This CDR3 has 14 amino acids. The ends were cut back, 9 bases at V and 4 bases at J, with 15 bases in the middle. The CDR3 is CASRTSEDNEKLFF. The CDR3 DNA sequence: TGTGCCAGTAGAACGTCGGAGGATAATGAAAAACTGTTTTTT.

The chain combines TRBV5-6 with TRBJ1-1, with 8 bases fitting TRBD1. The length of the CDR3 is 14 residues. V shed 6 bases, J shed 3 bases, and the junction held 7 bases outside the gene matches. Germline loops: CDR1 SGHDT, CDR2 YYEEEE. CDR3: CASTFDRGYTEAFF. The CDR3 region has the DNA TGTGCCAGCACCTTCGACAGGGGTTACACTGAAGCTTTCTTT.

The chain carries TRBV27 and TRBJ1-2, with a weak D call TRBD1 (5 bases). Germline lookup yields CDR1 MNHEY and CDR2 SMNVEV (reference sequence). Trimming removed 0 bases at V and 7 bases at J, with 12 bases between. The length of the CDR3 is 14 residues. Here the CDR3 reads CASSLSQGKVGYTF. CDR3 bases: TGTGCCAGCAGTTTATCCCAGGGTAAAGTTGGCTACACCTTC.

The chain has TRBV27 and TRBJ2-7; D may be TRBD2 (6 bases). V was pared by 6 bases and J by 4 bases, with 13 bases between. The germline V gene encodes CDR1 MNHEY and CDR2 SMNVEV (reference sequence). CDR3 size: 13 residues. CDR3 in amino acids: CASSHGGMYEQYF. The DNA of the CDR3 is TGTGCCAGCAGCCACGGCGGGATGTACGAGCAGTACTTC.

CDR3 loop: CASSLRTGSYEQYF. DNA for the CDR3: TGTGCCAGCTCATTACGGACAGGATCCTACGAGCAGTACTTC. The rearrangement uses TRBV18 and TRBJ2-7, with TRBD1 matching 7 bases. From germline, CDR1 is KGHSH and CDR2 LQKENI. CDR3 length: 14 amino acids. V gave up 5 bases and J gave up 1 base; unmatched junction bases: 5.

V is TRBV27 and J is TRBJ2-7; perhaps TRBD1 as D (6 bases). Germline V gene sequence: CDR1 MNHEY, CDR2 SMNVEV (reference sequence). This CDR3 region has 13 residues. V gave up 8 bases and J gave up 7 bases, with 18 bases separating them. For the CDR3, the DNA is TGTGCCAGCGGTGAGACAGGAGCAGGGGAGCAGTACTTC. Translated, it gives CASGETGAGEQYF.

The chain links TRBV5-1 to TRBJ2-2, with TRBD2 as a possible D gene (5 bases). V was cut by 6 bases and J by 0 bases, with 12 bases left in between. Germline values: CDR1 SGHRS, CDR2 YFSETQ. There are 15 residues in the CDR3. The CDR3 sequence: CASIPSPSNTGELFF. CDR3 nucleotide sequence: TGCGCCAGCATCCCTAGCCCCTCGAACACCGGGGAGCTGTTTTTT. The full variable domain, its missing parts supplied by reference TRBV5-1 and TRBJ2-2, is KAGVTQTPRYLIKTRGQQVTLSCSPISGHRSVSWYQQTPGQGLQFLFEYFSETQRNKGNFPGRFSGRQFSNSRSEMNVSTLELGDSALYLCASIPSPSNTGELFFGEGSRLTVL.

The rearrangement joins TRBV5-1 to TRBJ1-1; 9 bases line up with TRBD1. The V and J ends lost 2 bases and 0 bases, in that order; junction bases with no gene match: 2. This CDR3 is built from 15 residues. The germline CDR1 and CDR2 sequences are SGHRS and YFSETQ. CDR3 sequence reads: CASSLQGALNTEAFF. The CDR3 nucleotides are TGCGCCAGCAGCTTACAGGGGGCACTGAACACTGAAGCTTTCTTT.

The CDR3 DNA follows: TGTGCCAGCTCTCTCGCAGGGGGGCCCTACGAGCAGTACTTC. Encoded protein: CASSLAGGPYEQYF. The chain carries TRBV27 and TRBJ2-7; D is possibly TRBD1 (7 bases). CDR3 size: 14 residues. The germline gives CDR1 MNHEY, CDR2 SMNVEV (reference sequence). V was cut by 8 bases and J by 2 bases, with 16 bases left in between.

J is TRBJ2-5 and V is TRBV29-1; 7 nucleotides match TRBD1. The junction had 13 bases not matched to a gene; V was cut back by 7 bases and J by 5 bases. CDR1 and CDR2 (germline): SQVTM, ANQGSEA. This CDR3 region has 14 residues. The CDR3 coding sequence is TGCAGCGCAGCCTCGGGACAGCACGGGGAGACCCAGTACTTC. Translated, it gives CSAASGQHGETQYF.

The CDR3 spells CASQGLRETQYF. The CDR3 DNA follows: TGTGCCAGTCAGGGTTTACGAGAGACCCAGTACTTC. The rearrangement joins TRBV28 to TRBJ2-5, with a possible D match to TRBD1 (5 bases). The CDR3 runs 12 residues. Germline lookup yields CDR1 MDHEN and CDR2 SYDVKM. Trimming pared 9 bases from V and 4 bases from J, leaving 12 bases between.

The J gene is TRBJ2-3, the V gene TRBV7-9; D call uncertain. The germline V gene has CDR1 SEHNR and CDR2 FQNEAQ (reference sequence). There are 15 residues in the CDR3. V shed 0 bases and J shed 0 bases, with 7 bases lying between them. The CDR3 DNA is TGTGCCAGCAGCTTAGCGGGCAGTAGCACAGATACGCAGTATTTT. Translated: CASSLAGSSTDTQYF.

This clone was found once. The chain is built from TRBV5-6 and TRBJ2-5, with 9 nucleotides matching TRBD2. The CDR3 spans 16 residues. Germline V gene sequence: CDR1 SGHDT, CDR2 YYEEEE. Trimming cost V 4 bases and J 1 base; bases outside gene matches: 8. The CDR3 is CASSAIAGDSQETQYF. The CDR3 nucleotides are TGTGCCAGCAGCGCAATAGCGGGAGATTCCCAAGAGACCCAGTACTTC.

J is TRBJ2-5 and V is TRBV10-3, with TRBD1 identical over 8 bases. CDR3 length: 14 amino acids. CDR1 ENHRY and CDR2 SYGVKD come from the germline V gene. V lost 4 bases and J lost 5; bases outside the gene matches: 6. The DNA for the CDR3 is TGTGCCATCAGTGGGACAGGGATCGGGGAGACCCAGTACTTC. This codes for CAISGTGIGETQYF.

The gene calls are TRBV5-1 and TRBJ2-5; the match to TRBD1 covers 7 bases. The CDR3 length is 15 residues. V shed 1 base, J shed 4 bases, and the junction held 7 bases outside the gene matches. Germline V gene data show CDR1 as SGHRS and CDR2 as YFSETQ. CDR3 sequence: CASSLSQGDGETQYF. The CDR3 nucleotides are TGCGCCAGCAGCTTGAGTCAGGGGGACGGAGAGACCCAGTACTTC.